A selection of T cell receptor beta chains follows, all from one sample in a study of T cells in Graves' hyperthyroidism and ophthalmopathy. TCRdb recomputed calls from the multiplex PCR reads with MiXCR, one row per CDR3 protein. The sample consists of roughly 380,000 distinct CDR3 sequences, about 15% of them appearing once. Sequencing was performed on blood. The receptors were sampled from a woman aged 60-70 years with Graves' hyperthyroidism. Each CDR3 is given with its conserved first and last residue. A D gene is named only where the DNA matches it firmly. Clone size appears in some rows only: once, few, many, or a class for an expanded clone.

. . TRBJ1-5 TRBV20-1 CSAREADYQPQHF TGCAGTGCTAGAGAGGCAGATTATCAGCCCCAGCATTTT
many . TRBJ2-7 TRBV10-3 CAISSLSPGEQYF TGTGCCATCAGTTCCTTGTCCCCGGGCGAGCAGTACTTC
many TRBD1 TRBJ1-1 TRBV7-9 CASSLEPDRVNTEAFF TGTGCCAGCAGCTTAGAGCCCGACAGGGTGAACACTGAAGCTTTCTTT
many . TRBJ2-3 TRBV20-1 CSARLAITDTQYF TGCAGTGCTAGACTAGCGATCACAGATACGCAGTATTTT
many . TRBJ1-5 TRBV30 CAWSPGANQPQHF TGTGCCTGGAGTCCTGGGGCCAATCAGCCCCAGCATTTT
many TRBD2 TRBJ2-5 TRBV20-1 CSAGTSFETQYF TGCAGTGCGGGGACTAGTTTTGAGACCCAGTACTTC
many . TRBJ2-7 TRBV20-1 CSAREPGTRVDEQYF TGCAGTGCTAGAGAGCCGGGGACAAGAGTGGACGAGCAGTACTTC
many . TRBJ1-2 TRBV29-1 CSVEVPPTGKFYYGYTF TGCAGCGTTGAAGTCCCTCCGACAGGAAAGTTCTACTATGGCTACACCTTC
few . TRBJ2-2 TRBV30 CAWSVRAAGELFF TGTGCCTGGAGTGTACGGGCGGCCGGGGAGCTGTTTTTT
many TRBD2 TRBJ2-1 TRBV12-3/TRBV12-4 CASSLRGRAFNEQFF TGTGCCAGCAGTTTGCGCGGGAGGGCCTTCAATGAGCAGTTCTTC
. . TRBJ2-6 TRBV18 CASSPGGGASGANVLTF TGTGCCAGCTCACCCGGTGGGGGGGCCTCTGGGGCCAACGTCCTGACTTTC
many TRBD1 TRBJ1-2 TRBV6-1 CASSPGQGSSHYGYTF TGTGCCAGCAGCCCCGGACAGGGATCTTCCCACTATGGCTACACCTTC
many . TRBJ2-3 TRBV7-9 CASSFYRIGPRRQGDTQYF TGTGCCAGCAGCTTCTATCGTATCGGGCCAAGGCGCCAAGGAGATACGCAGTATTTT
many . TRBJ1-5 TRBV20-1 CSAREGEYNQPQHF TGCAGTGCTAGAGAGGGAGAGTATAATCAGCCCCAGCATTTT
few TRBD1 TRBJ1-2 TRBV12-3/TRBV12-4 CASSFQGANGYTF TGTGCCAGCAGTTTCCAGGGGGCAAATGGCTACACCTTC
few . TRBJ2-5 TRBV4-1 CASSQPGLHDQETQYF TGCGCCAGCAGCCAGCCAGGCCTACATGACCAAGAGACCCAGTACTTC
. . TRBJ1-3 TRBV11-3 CASSHRRWGQSGNTIYF TGTGCCAGCAGCCACAGGAGGTGGGGGCAATCTGGAAACACCATATATTTT
many . TRBJ2-3 TRBV9 CASSEEGGLPVYTQYF TGTGCCAGCAGCGAAGAAGGTGGCCTACCAGTATATACGCAGTATTTT
. TRBD1 TRBJ2-5 TRBV24-1 CATSDSPGQGQETQYF TGTGCCACCAGTGATTCGCCGGGACAGGGACAAGAGACCCAGTACTTC
few . TRBJ1-1 TRBV6-5 CASSYLGTQEAFF TGTGCCAGCAGTTACCTCGGGACACAAGAAGCTTTCTTT
many . TRBJ2-5 TRBV27 CASSLVGAGRGETQYF TGTGCCAGCAGTTTAGTCGGAGCGGGTCGAGGAGAGACCCAGTACTTC
. TRBD2 TRBJ2-1 TRBV4-2 CASSPTTRTSGSNEQFF TGTGCCAGCAGCCCCACCACTCGGACTAGCGGGAGTAATGAGCAGTTCTTC
many TRBD1 TRBJ2-7 TRBV5-6 CASSWTGTEQYF TGTGCCAGCAGCTGGACAGGGACCGAGCAGTACTTC
. . TRBJ2-2 TRBV11-3 CASSPAAGHTNTGELFF TGTGCCAGCAGCCCCGCGGCGGGACATACAAACACCGGGGAGCTGTTTTTT
. . TRBJ1-5 TRBV19 CASSIQGSQPQHF TGTGCCAGTAGTATCCAGGGAAGTCAGCCCCAGCATTTT
many TRBD2 TRBJ2-1 TRBV20-1 CSASRWEGYYNEQFF TGCAGTGCTAGTAGGTGGGAGGGCTACTACAATGAGCAGTTCTTC
. . TRBJ2-7 TRBV2 CASRTVFYEQYF TGTGCCAGTCGGACAGTTTTCTACGAGCAGTACTTC
many . TRBJ2-3 TRBV7-9 CASSLWRGTDTQYF TGTGCCAGCAGCTTGTGGCGGGGCACAGATACGCAGTATTTT
. . TRBJ2-7 TRBV10-2 CASSEAGPYEQYF TGCGCCAGCAGTGAGGCGGGGCCCTACGAGCAGTACTTC
many TRBD2 TRBJ2-2 TRBV2 CASSGGLANTGELFF TGTGCCAGCAGTGGAGGACTAGCGAACACCGGGGAGCTGTTTTTT
few . TRBJ1-4 TRBV29-1 CSVVGGANEKLFF TGCAGCGTTGTAGGGGGGGCTAATGAAAAACTGTTTTTT
many TRBD2 TRBJ2-7 TRBV5-8 CASSLVSGGYEQYF TGTGCCAGCAGCCTTGTATCGGGAGGCTACGAGCAGTACTTC
many TRBD1 TRBJ1-2 TRBV18 CASSLGTGGYGYTF TGTGCCAGCAGCTTGGGGACAGGGGGATATGGCTACACCTTC
. TRBD1 TRBJ2-2 TRBV3-1 CASSQEDRGDTGELFF TGTGCCAGCAGCCAAGAAGACAGGGGTGACACCGGGGAGCTGTTTTTT
many . TRBJ2-7 TRBV7-6 CASSLTSRGEQYF TGTGCCAGCAGCTTAACAAGCAGGGGCGAGCAGTACTTC
many . TRBJ2-7 TRBV12-3/TRBV12-4 CASRRGVESEQYF TGTGCCAGCAGACGCGGTGTAGAGTCCGAGCAGTACTTC
. TRBD1 TRBJ1-5 TRBV27 CASRSGTGDNQPQHF TGTGCCAGCAGATCCGGGACAGGGGACAATCAGCCCCAGCATTTT
. TRBD2 TRBJ2-2 TRBV7-3 CASSFLREARGGGELFF TGTGCCAGCAGCTTCTTGCGGGAGGCTCGGGGTGGCGGGGAGCTGTTTTTT
many . TRBJ2-5 TRBV6-1 CASTQGRSGVRETQYF TGTGCCAGCACCCAGGGGAGATCGGGAGTCCGGGAGACCCAGTACTTC
many TRBD2 TRBJ2-7 TRBV28 CASSQPGGGNEQYF TGTGCCAGCAGTCAGCCGGGGGGGGGCAACGAGCAGTACTTC
. . TRBJ2-1 TRBV19 CASSMGNAGYNEQFF TGTGCCAGTAGTATGGGGAACGCGGGGTACAATGAGCAGTTCTTC
many TRBD1 TRBJ1-1 TRBV4-2 CASSRDRAFNTEAFF TGTGCCAGCAGCCGTGACAGGGCCTTTAACACTGAAGCTTTCTTT
many . TRBJ2-5 TRBV2 CASSESGETQYF TGTGCCAGCAGTGAGTCCGGAGAGACCCAGTACTTC
many . TRBJ2-1 TRBV12-3/TRBV12-4 CASSLRAWSQYNEQFF TGTGCCAGCAGTTTAAGGGCCTGGAGCCAATACAATGAGCAGTTCTTC
. . TRBJ1-2 TRBV5-6 CASSWAGAYGYTF TGTGCCAGCAGCTGGGCGGGAGCCTATGGCTACACCTTC
many . TRBJ1-4 TRBV30 CAWSAGQNGKLFF TGTGCCTGGAGTGCCGGACAAAACGGCAAACTGTTTTTT
. TRBD1 TRBJ1-1 TRBV7-8 CASSLVWTGGTEAFF TGTGCCAGCAGCTTAGTATGGACAGGCGGCACTGAAGCTTTCTTT
many TRBD1 TRBJ1-2 TRBV24-1 CATSDAGQERNYGYTF TGTGCCACCAGTGACGCGGGACAGGAAAGGAACTATGGCTACACCTTC
. . TRBJ2-5 TRBV2 CASKALGQSETQYF TGTGCCAGCAAGGCCCTCGGACAGTCGGAGACCCAGTACTTC